Shown below are 7 T cell receptor beta chains from a single sample sequenced in a study of T cell changes during pregnancy in multiple sclerosis. The assay was immunoSEQ multiplex PCR, and TCRdb's table has in-frame clones only and misses some. Among about 48,000 clones, 85% to 95% were seen once, and the ten largest hold under 0.65%. Sequencing was performed on CD4+ T cells from peripheral blood mononuclear cells, taken in the third trimester of pregnancy. The receptors stem from a female donor with multiple sclerosis, enrolled in a pregnancy study.

The V call is TRBV7-9, the J call TRBJ1-1; no clear D. Looked up from germline, CDR1 is SEHNR and CDR2 is FQNEAQ (reference sequence). Trimming took off 5 bases at V and 4 bases at J, with 11 bases between the two ends. The CDR3 totals 13 residues. The chain's CDR3 is CASSILRSTEAFF. The CDR3 region has the DNA TGTGCCAGCAGCATTTTAAGGAGCACTGAAGCTTTCTTT.

This clone came up a few times. The chain's CDR3 is CASSTGAHYGYTF. In nucleotides, the CDR3 is TGTGCCAGTAGCACAGGGGCGCACTATGGCTACACCTTC. This chain links TRBV19 with TRBJ1-2; 7 nucleotides line up with TRBD1. V lost 6 bases, J lost 3 bases, and 4 bases stayed unmatched. The CDR3 has 13 amino acids. Germline CDR1 is LNHDA and CDR2 is SQIVND (reference sequence).

The rearrangement uses TRBV5-4 and TRBJ2-7; a weak D match, TRBD2 (6 bases). Trimming took 4 bases from V and 2 from J, leaving 13 bases between them. Germline CDR1 is SGHNT and CDR2 is YYREEE (reference sequence). The length of the CDR3 is 14 residues. For the CDR3, the DNA is TGTGCCAGCAGCGCCCCGGGACTCCCCTACGAGCAGTACTTC. Encoded protein: CASSAPGLPYEQYF.

This chain joins TRBV4-1 and TRBJ1-4; unclear D gene. CDR3 length: 11 amino acids. Germline CDR1 MGHRA, CDR2 YSYEKL. V lost 1 base and J lost 10, with 4 bases in between. The chain's CDR3 is CASSQAGKLFF. CDR3 sequence (DNA): TGCGCCAGCAGCCAAGCCGGAAAACTGTTTTTT.

The count of this clone is one. The chain joins TRBV2 to TRBJ1-2; a possible D gene is TRBD1 (5 bases). CDR3 size: 14 residues. V lost 2 bases, J lost 6 bases, and 13 bases lay in between. CDR1 and CDR2 (germline): SNHLY, FYNNEI. The CDR3 coding sequence is TGTGCCAGCAGTGAATATGCGGGGGTTGATGGCTACACCTTC. As protein: CASSEYAGVDGYTF.

The chain combines TRBV5-1 with TRBJ1-2; D not certain. The V gene's germline CDR1 is SGHRS and CDR2 YFSETQ. The CDR3 extends over 13 amino acids. The ends were cut back, 4 bases at V and 1 base at J, with 8 bases in the middle. DNA of the CDR3: TGCGCCAGCAGCATGGACGGTAACTATGGCTACACCTTC. Amino acids: CASSMDGNYGYTF.

The CDR3 sequence is CASSRGLGETQYF. For the CDR3, the DNA is TGTGCCAGTAGCCGGGGGTTGGGAGAGACCCAGTACTTC. The rearrangement uses TRBV19 and TRBJ2-5, with D possibly matching TRBD2 (6 bases). Germline V CDR1 and CDR2: LNHDA, SQIVND (reference sequence). The CDR3 length is 13 residues. Deletions cut 6 bases from V and 4 bases from J, with 12 bases between.